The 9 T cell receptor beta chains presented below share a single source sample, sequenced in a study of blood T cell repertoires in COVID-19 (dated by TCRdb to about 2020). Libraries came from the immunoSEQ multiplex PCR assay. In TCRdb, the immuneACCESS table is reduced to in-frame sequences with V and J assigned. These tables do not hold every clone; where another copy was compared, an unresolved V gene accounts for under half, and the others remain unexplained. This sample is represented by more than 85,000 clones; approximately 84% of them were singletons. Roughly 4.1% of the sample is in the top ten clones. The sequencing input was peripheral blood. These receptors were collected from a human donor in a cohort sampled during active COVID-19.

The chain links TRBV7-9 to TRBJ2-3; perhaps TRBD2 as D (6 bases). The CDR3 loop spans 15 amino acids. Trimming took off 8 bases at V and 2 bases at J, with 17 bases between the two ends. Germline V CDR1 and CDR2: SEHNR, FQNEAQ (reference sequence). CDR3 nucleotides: TGTGCCAGCGGGGTCTGGCGGGGACTCACAGATACGCAGTATTTT. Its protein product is CASGVWRGLTDTQYF.

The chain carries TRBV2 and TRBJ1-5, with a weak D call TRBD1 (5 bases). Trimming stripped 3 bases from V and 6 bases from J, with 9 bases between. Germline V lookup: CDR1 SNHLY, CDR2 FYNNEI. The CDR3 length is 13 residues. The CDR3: CASSDQGGQPQHF. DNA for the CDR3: TGTGCCAGCAGTGACCAGGGAGGTCAGCCCCAGCATTTT.

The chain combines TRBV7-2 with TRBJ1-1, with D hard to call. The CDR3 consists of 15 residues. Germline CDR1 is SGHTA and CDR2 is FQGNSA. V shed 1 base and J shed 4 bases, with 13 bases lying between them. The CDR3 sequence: CASSLDEGQTTEAFF. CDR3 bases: TGTGCCAGCAGCTTAGACGAGGGCCAGACCACTGAAGCTTTCTTT.

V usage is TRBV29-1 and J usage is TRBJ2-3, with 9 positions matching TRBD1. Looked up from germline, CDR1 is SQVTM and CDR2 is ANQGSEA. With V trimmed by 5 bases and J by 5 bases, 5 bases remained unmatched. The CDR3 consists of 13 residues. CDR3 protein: CSVRDRVGDTQYF. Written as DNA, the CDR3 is TGCAGCGTTAGGGACAGGGTTGGAGATACGCAGTATTTT.

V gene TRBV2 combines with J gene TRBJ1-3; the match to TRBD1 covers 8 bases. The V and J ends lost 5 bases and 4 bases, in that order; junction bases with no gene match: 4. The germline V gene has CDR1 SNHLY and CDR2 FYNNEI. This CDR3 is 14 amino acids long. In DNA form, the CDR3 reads TGTGCCAGCAGTCGGACAGGGCCGGGAAACACCATATATTTT. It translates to CASSRTGPGNTIYF.

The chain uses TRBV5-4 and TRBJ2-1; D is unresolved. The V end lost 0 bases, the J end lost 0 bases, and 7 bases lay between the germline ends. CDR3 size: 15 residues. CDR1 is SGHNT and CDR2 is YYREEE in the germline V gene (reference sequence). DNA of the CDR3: TGTGCCAGCAGCTTGGCCGCAGTCTCCTACAATGAGCAGTTCTTC. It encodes CASSLAAVSYNEQFF.

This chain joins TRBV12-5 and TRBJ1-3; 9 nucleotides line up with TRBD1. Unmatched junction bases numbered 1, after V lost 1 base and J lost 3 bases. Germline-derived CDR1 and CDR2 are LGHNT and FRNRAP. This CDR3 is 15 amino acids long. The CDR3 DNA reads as TGTGCTAGTGGTTTGGGGACAGGGGTTGGAAACACCATATATTTT. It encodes CASGLGTGVGNTIYF.

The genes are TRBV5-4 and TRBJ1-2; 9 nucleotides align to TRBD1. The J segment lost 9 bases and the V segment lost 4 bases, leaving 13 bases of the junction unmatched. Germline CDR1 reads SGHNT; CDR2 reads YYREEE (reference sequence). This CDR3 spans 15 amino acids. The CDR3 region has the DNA TGTGCCAGCAGCCCCAGGACAGGGGAGGGCATAAGCTACACCTTC. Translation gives CASSPRTGEGISYTF.

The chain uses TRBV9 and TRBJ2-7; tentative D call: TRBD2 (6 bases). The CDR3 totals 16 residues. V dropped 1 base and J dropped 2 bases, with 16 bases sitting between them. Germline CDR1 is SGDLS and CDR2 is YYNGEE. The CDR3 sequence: CASSVSWGLAAYEQYF. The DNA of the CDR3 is TGTGCCAGCAGCGTAAGTTGGGGCTTAGCGGCCTACGAGCAGTACTTC.